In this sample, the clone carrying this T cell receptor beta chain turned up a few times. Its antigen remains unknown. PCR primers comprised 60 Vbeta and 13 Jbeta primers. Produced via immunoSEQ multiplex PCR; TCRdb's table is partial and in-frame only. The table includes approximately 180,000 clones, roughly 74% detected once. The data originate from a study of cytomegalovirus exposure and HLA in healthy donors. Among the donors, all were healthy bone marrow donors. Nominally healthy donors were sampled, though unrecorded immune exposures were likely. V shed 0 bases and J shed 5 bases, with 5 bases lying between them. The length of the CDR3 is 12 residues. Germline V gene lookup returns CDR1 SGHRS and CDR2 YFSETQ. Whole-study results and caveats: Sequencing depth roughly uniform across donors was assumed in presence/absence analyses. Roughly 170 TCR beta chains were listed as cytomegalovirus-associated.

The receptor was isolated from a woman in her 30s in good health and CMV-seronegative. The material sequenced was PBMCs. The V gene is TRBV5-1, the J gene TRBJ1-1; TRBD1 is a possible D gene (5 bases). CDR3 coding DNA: TGCGCCAGCAGCTTGGAGGGGACTGAAGCTTTCTTT. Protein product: CASSLEGTEAFF.